Listed here are 32 T cell receptor beta chains from one sample, sequenced in a study of technical replicates of blood from a few donors (dated by TCRdb to 2015 to 2018). Libraries came from the immunoSEQ multiplex PCR assay. The source is immuneACCESS, and TCRdb retained only in-frame sequences with V and J called. Part of the clones is not carried over; for the studies checked, unresolved V genes explain less than half of this, and the remainder is unexplained. The sample table lists about 80,000 clones, 90% to 95% of them with a count of one. The top ten hold 0.4% to 0.45% of the sample. The sample comprised T cells isolated from PBMCs. Receptors were obtained from a human donor in good health.

This rearrangement joins TRBV10-3 to TRBJ2-1, with 10 bases identical to TRBD2. Germline CDR1 ENHRY, CDR2 SYGVKD. This CDR3 is built from 16 residues. Losses at the gene ends were 5 bases for V and 7 bases for J; bases not matched to a gene: 11. The chain's CDR3 is CAISKLAGQGGNEQFF. The CDR3 bases are TGTGCCATCAGTAAACTAGCGGGACAAGGGGGTAATGAGCAGTTCTTC.

The DNA for the CDR3 is TGTGCCAGCAGCTTAGGGGGACAATACTCCGGCACAGATACGCAGTATTTT. This translates into CASSLGGQYSGTDTQYF. This chain joins TRBV11-3 and TRBJ2-3, with D possibly TRBD1 on 6 matching bases. The CDR3 is made up of 17 amino acids. V gave up 1 base and J gave up 1 base, with 15 bases separating them. Germline lookup yields CDR1 SGHNT and CDR2 YENEEA. The complete variable domain, with remaining parts taken from reference TRBV11-3 and TRBJ2-3, reads EAGVVQSPRYKIIEKKQPVAFWCNPISGHNTLYWYLQNLGQGPELLIRYENEEAVDDSQLPKDRFSAERLKGVDSTLKIQPAELGDSAVYLCASSLGGQYSGTDTQYFGPGTRLTVL.

CDR3 in amino acids: CASSLTSQGGAFF. CDR3 bases: TGTGCCAGCAGCTTAACTTCACAGGGTGGAGCTTTCTTT. The chain has TRBV7-3 and TRBJ1-1, with D possibly TRBD1 on 6 matching bases. The ends were cut back, 0 bases at V and 10 bases at J, with 12 bases in the middle. Germline V gene sequence: CDR1 SGHTA, CDR2 FQGTGA. There are 13 residues in the CDR3.

The gene calls are TRBV9 and TRBJ2-7; D is possibly TRBD1 (6 bases). V lost 4 bases and J 5 bases, leaving 19 bases between the germline ends. Germline V gene sequence: CDR1 SGDLS, CDR2 YYNGEE. The CDR3 has 15 amino acids. Written as DNA, the CDR3 is TGTGCCAGCAGCCCAGATGGCACAGGGCCCCACGAGCAGTACTTC. Its translation is CASSPDGTGPHEQYF.

The rearrangement joins TRBV7-9 to TRBJ1-2; D is unresolved. V was clipped by 2 bases and J by 2 bases, with 3 bases between them. Looked up from germline, CDR1 is SEHNR and CDR2 is FQNEAQ (reference sequence). This CDR3 region has 12 residues. DNA of the CDR3: TGTGCCAGCAGCTTACAGAACTATGGCTACACCTTC. Protein product: CASSLQNYGYTF.

The gene calls are TRBV7-6 and TRBJ1-1, with a weak D call TRBD1 (6 bases). Trimming removed 1 base from V and 0 bases from J, with 15 bases in between. This CDR3 region has 17 residues. Germline loops: CDR1 SGHVS, CDR2 FNYEAQ. The CDR3, as DNA: TGTGCCAGCAGCTTAGTGTTACGAGGGGGATTGAACACTGAAGCTTTCTTT. The encoded protein is CASSLVLRGGLNTEAFF.

The chain uses TRBV5-4 and TRBJ2-5; 8 bases match TRBD1. The junction had 2 bases not matched to a gene; V was cut back by 0 bases and J by 1 base. The CDR3 totals 15 residues. Germline V gene lookup returns CDR1 SGHNT and CDR2 YYREEE (reference sequence). CDR3: CASSLGRGLQETQYF. The DNA for the CDR3 is TGTGCCAGCAGCTTGGGCAGGGGGCTCCAAGAGACCCAGTACTTC.

About this clone: At the DNA level, this CDR3 is encoded by other sequences in the same sample as well. The chain couples TRBV27 to TRBJ2-7; 7 positions match TRBD1. The germline V gene has CDR1 MNHEY and CDR2 SMNVEV (reference sequence). This CDR3 is 14 amino acids long. The ends lost 6 bases at V and 2 bases at J; junction bases unmatched: 7. CDR3 amino acids: CASSLGTATYEQYF. CDR3 bases: TGTGCCAGCAGCCTAGGGACAGCAACCTACGAGCAGTACTTC.

With respect to this clone: One end of the junction varies from germline; a read error may be responsible. The chain employs TRBV7-7 and TRBJ2-5; possibly TRBD2 for D (5 bases). The germline V gene has CDR1 SSHAT and CDR2 FNYEAQ (reference sequence). This CDR3 contains 15 residues. The CDR3 here is CASSYEAVRGETQYF. In DNA form, the CDR3 reads TGTGCTAGCAGCTACGAGGCTGTCCGGGGAGAGACCCAGTACTTC.

This clone was observed a single time. V usage is TRBV7-8 and J usage is TRBJ2-7, with unresolved D. Trimming cost V 5 bases and J 0 bases, with 8 bases left between them. This CDR3 spans 13 amino acids. The germline CDR1 and CDR2 sequences are SGHVS and FQNEAQ. The DNA of the CDR3 is TGTGCCAGCAGCCCGAGCCTCTCCTACGAGCAGTACTTC. Its protein is CASSPSLSYEQYF.

The chain couples TRBV6-1 to TRBJ1-2, with unresolved D. This CDR3 is 14 amino acids long. V was trimmed by 1 base and J by 1 base, leaving 7 bases between them. In germline, CDR1 is MNHNS, CDR2 SASEGT. The CDR3 DNA sequence: TGTGCCAGCAGTGAAGGGTTGAGTAACTATGGCTACACCTTC. This encodes CASSEGLSNYGYTF.

The gene calls are TRBV7-2 and TRBJ2-7; 12 nucleotides align to TRBD1. J lost 2 bases, V lost 3 bases, and 5 bases had no gene match. The CDR3 runs 16 residues. Germline CDR1 is SGHTA and CDR2 is FQGNSA. CDR3 coding DNA: TGTGCCAGCAGCTTGGCCGGGACAGGGGGCACCTACGAGCAGTACTTC. This encodes CASSLAGTGGTYEQYF.

The rearrangement links TRBV19 to TRBJ2-7, with 9 nucleotides matching TRBD1. The germline gives CDR1 LNHDA, CDR2 SQIVND (reference sequence). The CDR3 length is 16 residues. The V gene end was trimmed by 5 bases and the J gene end by 3 bases; junction bases not matched to a gene: 11. CDR3: CASSRLSGTGNYEQYF. The CDR3 region has the DNA TGTGCCAGTAGTCGATTATCCGGGACAGGGAACTACGAGCAGTACTTC.

The chain employs TRBV4-2 and TRBJ2-5, with 11 nucleotides matching TRBD2. Germline V CDR1 and CDR2: LGHNA, YNFKEQ. Losses at the gene ends were 4 bases for V and 0 bases for J; bases not matched to a gene: 7. The CDR3 has 17 amino acids. The CDR3 protein is CASSPRTSGGYQETQYF. DNA of the CDR3: TGTGCCAGCAGCCCCCGCACTAGCGGGGGTTACCAAGAGACCCAGTACTTC.

V is TRBV11-2 and J is TRBJ1-3, with 9 bases fitting TRBD1. This CDR3 spans 15 amino acids. Germline trimming cut 5 bases from V and 4 bases from J; bases unmatched to any gene: 6. Germline CDR1 is SGHAT and CDR2 is FQNNGV. This chain's CDR3 is CASSTGTGRGNTIYF. The CDR3 nucleotides are TGTGCCAGCAGCACAGGGACAGGGAGGGGAAACACCATATATTTT.

V is TRBV27 and J is TRBJ2-1; D gene ambiguous. CDR1 and CDR2 from the germline V gene are MNHEY and SMNVEV (reference sequence). The CDR3 has 13 amino acids. Trimming took off 3 bases at V and 10 bases at J, with 13 bases between the two ends. The CDR3 reads CASSFYGGLEQFF. As DNA, the CDR3 is TGTGCCAGCAGTTTTTATGGCGGCTTAGAGCAGTTCTTC.

The CDR3, as DNA: TGTGCCAGCAGCTTTGAACCTTGGGACAGGGGCACTGAAGCTTTCTTT. Its protein is CASSFEPWDRGTEAFF. The chain links TRBV5-6 to TRBJ1-1, with TRBD1 matching over 10 bases. This CDR3 is built from 16 residues. V dropped 2 bases and J dropped 4; count of bases not matched to a gene: 8. Germline values: CDR1 SGHDT, CDR2 YYEEEE. Full variable domain (rest looked up from reference TRBV5-6 and TRBJ1-1): DAGVTQSPTHLIKTRGQQVTLRCSPKSGHDTVSWYQQALGQGPQFIFQYYEEEERQRGNFPDRFSGHQFPNYSSELNVNALLLGDSALYLCASSFEPWDRGTEAFFGQGTRLTVV.

CDR3: CASSLEATGYNEQFF. DNA for the CDR3: TGTGCCAGCAGCTTAGAGGCGACGGGCTACAATGAGCAGTTCTTC. V gene TRBV7-7 combines with J gene TRBJ2-1; no clear D gene. CDR1 and CDR2 from the germline V gene are SSHAT and FNYEAQ (reference sequence). CDR3 length: 15 residues. V lost 1 base and J lost 3, with 10 bases in between. The full variable domain, completed using reference TRBV7-7 and TRBJ2-1, is GAGVSQSPRYKVTKRGQDVTLRCDPISSHATLYWYQQALGQGPEFLTYFNYEAQPDKSGLPSDRFSAERPEGSISTLTIQRTEQRDSAMYRCASSLEATGYNEQFFGPGTRLTVL.

The chain links TRBV10-3 to TRBJ2-7, with 8 bases that match TRBD1. The CDR3 has 14 amino acids. Germline CDR1 reads ENHRY; CDR2 reads SYGVKD. The V gene end was trimmed by 6 bases and the J gene end by 4 bases; junction bases not matched to a gene: 8. The CDR3 DNA is TGTGCCATCAGCCGGACAGGGCTCGGGTACGAGCAGTACTTC. Translating it yields CAISRTGLGYEQYF.

This clone was detected only once. This chain connects TRBV6-1 to TRBJ1-3; D ambiguous. Germline lookup yields CDR1 MNHNS and CDR2 SASEGT. With 0 bases removed from V and 3 bases from J, the gap between germline ends came to 6 bases. The CDR3 loop spans 14 amino acids. The CDR3 coding sequence is TGTGCCAGCAGTGAAGCGGGAGGTGGAAACACCATATATTTT. As protein: CASSEAGGGNTIYF.

In DNA form, the CDR3 reads TGTGCCTGGTTCCACATAAATTCCTACAATGAGCAGTTCTTC. This sequence encodes CAWFHINSYNEQFF. The V call is TRBV30, the J call TRBJ2-1; D not certain. The CDR3 sequence is 14 residues long. Germline values: CDR1 GTSNPN, CDR2 SVGIG (reference sequence). V lost 5 bases, J lost 1 base, and 12 bases lay in between.

This rearrangement joins TRBV6-6 to TRBJ2-7; D possibly corresponds to TRBD1 (5 bases). V gave up 2 bases and J gave up 6 bases, with 11 bases separating them. The CDR3 spans 13 residues. Germline-derived CDR1 and CDR2 are MNHNY and SVGAGI (reference sequence). The CDR3 loop is CASSYVGRAEQYF. CDR3 DNA: TGTGCCAGCAGTTACGTTGGCAGGGCCGAGCAGTACTTC.

The chain uses TRBV10-3 and TRBJ2-7, with TRBD2 matching over 7 bases. The CDR3 has 14 amino acids. The V gene end was trimmed by 2 bases and the J gene end by 4 bases; junction bases not matched to a gene: 5. Germline CDR1 is ENHRY and CDR2 is SYGVKD. CDR3 in DNA: TGTGCCATCAGTGAGCAAGCGGGGATATACGAGCAGTACTTC. Its translation is CAISEQAGIYEQYF.

The chain couples TRBV5-4 to TRBJ2-7, with 10 bases that match TRBD2. Germline CDR1 is SGHNT and CDR2 is YYREEE (reference sequence). Trimming cost V 7 bases and J 2 bases; bases outside gene matches: 6. This CDR3 region has 14 residues. CDR3 DNA sequence: TGTGCCAGCGGAACTAGCGGGATCGCCTACGAGCAGTACTTC. Translated, it gives CASGTSGIAYEQYF.

J is TRBJ1-2 and V is TRBV27; TRBD1 matches at 8 bases. Germline V gene data show CDR1 as MNHEY and CDR2 as SMNVEV (reference sequence). V lost 4 bases and J lost 5; bases outside the gene matches: 9. The CDR3 has 15 amino acids. CDR3 nucleotide sequence: TGTGCCAGCAGTTCTCGGACAGGGAAGGGGTATGGCTACACCTTC. As protein: CASSSRTGKGYGYTF.

The V and J genes are TRBV27 and TRBJ1-3, with D perhaps TRBD1 (6 bases). Between the trimmed V and J ends, which lost 5 bases and 6 bases, there was a span of 17 bases. The CDR3 runs 15 residues. Germline V gene sequence: CDR1 MNHEY, CDR2 SMNVEV (reference sequence). The CDR3 spells CASSPNRERENTIYF. The CDR3 coding sequence is TGTGCCAGCAGTCCGAACAGGGAAAGGGAAAACACCATATATTTT.

This clone has just one count. V is TRBV5-5 and J is TRBJ2-1, with TRBD2 matching 7 bases. Germline V gene data show CDR1 as SGHKS and CDR2 as YYEKEE (reference sequence). The junction had 19 bases not matched to a gene; V was cut back by 1 base and J by 9 bases. This CDR3 has 18 amino acids. The CDR3 DNA is TGTGCCAGCAGCTTGATGTCATCAGGGAGTAGCGGGTACGGTGAGCAGTTCTTC. This encodes CASSLMSSGSSGYGEQFF.

In nucleotides, the CDR3 is TGTGCCAGCAGCTTAGTTTGGACCGGGGGCTCCTACAATGAGCAGTTCTTC. The encoded protein is CASSLVWTGGSYNEQFF. This chain links TRBV11-2 with TRBJ2-1, with D possibly being TRBD2 (6 bases). The CDR3 loop spans 17 amino acids. Deletions cut 1 base from V and 0 bases from J, with 13 bases between. Germline-derived CDR1 and CDR2 are SGHAT and FQNNGV. The full variable domain, rest sourced from reference TRBV11-2 and TRBJ2-1, is EAGVAQSPRYKIIEKRQSVAFWCNPISGHATLYWYQQILGQGPKLLIQFQNNGVVDDSQLPKDRFSAERLKGVDSTLKIQPAKLEDSAVYLCASSLVWTGGSYNEQFFGPGTRLTVL.

Points on this clone: One end of the junction fails to match germline, which may point to a read error. The rearrangement joins TRBV6-6 to TRBJ1-1; TRBD1 aligns across 8 bases. The CDR3 has 12 residues. Germline-derived CDR1 and CDR2 are MNHNY and SVGAGI (reference sequence). The CDR3 protein is CASSYDQGAQPF. CDR3 bases: TGTGCCAGCAGTTACGATCAGGGGGCCCAACCCTTT.

The rearrangement uses TRBV30 and TRBJ1-5; 7 bases align to TRBD1. The germline V gene has CDR1 GTSNPN and CDR2 SVGIG (reference sequence). The V segment lost 5 bases and the J segment 4 bases; nucleotides outside the gene matches: 8. This CDR3 has 14 residues. The CDR3 here is CAWSTAGGNQPQHF. The CDR3 DNA sequence: TGTGCCTGGTCCACGGCAGGGGGTAATCAGCCCCAGCATTTT.

J is TRBJ1-3 and V is TRBV5-1; D uncertain. The CDR3 spans 16 residues. Deletions cut 4 bases from V and 4 bases from J, with 18 bases between. Germline loops: CDR1 SGHRS, CDR2 YFSETQ. DNA of the CDR3: TGCGCCAGCAGCCCGGACCGAGAGGGAGTAGGAAACACCATATATTTT. This codes for CASSPDREGVGNTIYF.

The chain has TRBV9 and TRBJ2-7, with 8 bases lining up with TRBD2. V lost 4 bases to trimming and J lost 2 bases; unmatched junction nucleotides: 5. The CDR3 has 14 amino acids. Per germline, CDR1 SGDLS and CDR2 YYNGEE. This chain's CDR3 is CASSPGGMAYEQYF. The CDR3 DNA is TGTGCCAGCAGCCCGGGGGGGATGGCCTACGAGCAGTACTTC.